This T cell receptor (beta chain) was identified during a study of T cell repertoires in cytomegalovirus infection. Via MiXCR, TCRdb re-called the reads, giving one row per CDR3 protein. The sample has around 94,000 distinct CDR3 sequences; approximately 15% are singletons. In its sample, this clonotype was seen a few times. CDR1 DFQATT and CDR2 SNEGSKA come from the germline V gene (reference sequence). J gave up 4 bases and V 2 bases, and 10 bases lay outside the gene matches. CDR3 size: 15 residues. The gene calls are TRBV20-1 and TRBJ1-2; 7 bases line up with TRBD1. The sequenced sample consisted of PBMCs. This clonotype was obtained from a human donor in good health (CMV status not recorded). Some clones in this sample may be carry-over from other donors' samples. In DNA form, the CDR3 reads TGCAGTGCTAGAAAATCAGGGGGGAAGATCTATGGCTACACCTTC. As protein: CSARKSGGKIYGYTF.